The present T cell receptor beta chain was sequenced within a study of cytomegalovirus exposure and HLA in healthy donors. PCR used 60 Vbeta primers and 13 Jbeta primers. Sequencing used immunoSEQ multiplex PCR; TCRdb keeps in-frame clones, though not all of them. This sample carries about 110,000 clones, with approximately 3.7% going to the ten biggest clones. To note about this clone: Its antigen is not identified.

Findings and limits, study-wide: As was reported, the HLA-A and HLA-B alleles of most subjects were accurately predicted from TCR beta sequences. Reportedly, fewer N-insertions than the 666-donor mean appeared in an Asian-associated ancestry cluster in a later analysis.

In germline, CDR1 is MNHEY, CDR2 SVGAGI. CDR3 length: 14 residues. V shed 2 bases, J shed 3 bases, and the junction held 3 bases outside the gene matches. The sample taken for sequencing was PBMCs. The chain carries TRBV6-5 and TRBJ2-5, with 7 nucleotides matching TRBD1. The receptor was isolated from a man younger than 40 in good health and CMV-seronegative. The CDR3 spells CASSYLGTEETQYF. Here the CDR3 DNA reads TGTGCCAGCAGTTACCTTGGGACAGAAGAGACCCAGTACTTC.